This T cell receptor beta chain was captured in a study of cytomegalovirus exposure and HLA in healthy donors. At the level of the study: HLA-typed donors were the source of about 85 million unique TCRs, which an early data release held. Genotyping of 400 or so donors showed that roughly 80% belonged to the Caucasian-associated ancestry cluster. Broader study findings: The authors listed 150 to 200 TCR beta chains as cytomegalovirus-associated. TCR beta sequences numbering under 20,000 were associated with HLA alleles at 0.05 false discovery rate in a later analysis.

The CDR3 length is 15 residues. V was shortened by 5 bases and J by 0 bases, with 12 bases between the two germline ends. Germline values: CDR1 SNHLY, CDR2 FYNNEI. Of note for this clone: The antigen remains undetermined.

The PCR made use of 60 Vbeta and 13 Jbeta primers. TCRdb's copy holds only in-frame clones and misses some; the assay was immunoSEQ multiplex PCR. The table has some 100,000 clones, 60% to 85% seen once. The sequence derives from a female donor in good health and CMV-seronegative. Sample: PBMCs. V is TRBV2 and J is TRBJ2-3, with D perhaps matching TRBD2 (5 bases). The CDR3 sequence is CASSWGGGSTDTQYF. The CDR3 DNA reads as TGTGCCAGCAGTTGGGGTGGAGGTAGCACAGATACGCAGTATTTT.